These 10 T cell receptor beta chains were sequenced from one sample in a study of blood T cell repertoires in COVID-19. Repertoires were generated with immunoSEQ multiplex PCR, while TCRdb's copy carries only in-frame clones and drops some. The data hold 300,000 to 400,000 clones, with around 87% observed a single time. The source material was peripheral blood. All receptors derive from a woman between 50 and 59 years old with COVID-19, enrolled during active disease.

The rearrangement links TRBV7-3 to TRBJ1-2; D gene ambiguous. The CDR3 extends over 15 amino acids. The germline CDR1 and CDR2 sequences are SGHTA and FQGTGA. Trimming stripped 5 bases from V and 2 bases from J, with 15 bases between. Written as DNA, the CDR3 is TGTGCCAGCAGCGCCGTCGCGGGCAGCAACTATGGCTACACCTTC. This sequence encodes CASSAVAGSNYGYTF.

This chain uses TRBV7-9 with TRBJ2-7; 10 nucleotides match TRBD1. V trimming: 0 bases; J trimming: 6 bases; junction bases outside the gene matches: 8. CDR1 is SEHNR and CDR2 is FQNEAQ in the germline V gene (reference sequence). The CDR3 loop spans 16 amino acids. CDR3 nucleotide sequence: TGTGCCAGCAGCTTAGCGAATCGTGGACAGGGGGGCGAGCAGTACTTC. Its translation: CASSLANRGQGGEQYF.

This chain links TRBV18 with TRBJ2-7, with 10 positions matching TRBD1. This CDR3 comprises 17 residues. Unmatched junction bases numbered 5, after V lost 0 bases and J lost 0 bases. The germline V gene encodes CDR1 KGHSH and CDR2 LQKENI. CDR3 nucleotide sequence: TGTGCCAGCTCACCACCGATCGGACAGGGGGGCTCCTACGAGCAGTACTTC. As protein: CASSPPIGQGGSYEQYF.

This rearrangement joins TRBV18 to TRBJ2-1, with a possible D match to TRBD1 (6 bases). This CDR3 has 16 residues. V was shortened by 0 bases and J by 4 bases, with 13 bases between the two germline ends. Germline loops: CDR1 KGHSH, CDR2 LQKENI. The CDR3 sequence is CASSPPTGTIYNEQFF. The CDR3 DNA reads TGTGCCAGCTCACCACCTACGGGGACAATTTACAATGAGCAGTTCTTC.

The chain employs TRBV5-4 and TRBJ1-6, with 7 bases that match TRBD1. Germline V gene lookup returns CDR1 SGHNT and CDR2 YYREEE (reference sequence). There are 16 residues in the CDR3. Trimming at V came to 3 bases and at J to 0 bases, leaving 3 bases not matched to a gene. Here the CDR3 reads CASSSPGGSYNSPLHF. CDR3 DNA: TGTGCCAGCAGCTCCCCAGGGGGCTCCTATAATTCACCCCTCCACTTT.

The rearrangement links TRBV29-1 to TRBJ1-2; 9 bases are shared with TRBD1. With V trimmed by 7 bases and J by 2 bases, 11 bases remained unmatched. The germline V gene encodes CDR1 SQVTM and CDR2 ANQGSEA. The CDR3 totals 15 residues. In DNA, the CDR3 is TGCAGCGCCGGGGCGGGGACAGGGAAAAACTATGGCTACACCTTC. Translation: CSAGAGTGKNYGYTF.

The chain links TRBV3-1 (or the pseudogene TRBV3-2) to TRBJ1-1; D is unclear. Germline lookup yields CDR1 LGHDT and CDR2 YNNKEL (reference sequence). Trimming left V 4 bases short and J 6 bases short, with 15 bases between. This CDR3 is built from 14 residues. CDR3 nucleotides: TGTGCCAGCAGCCCTTCACGGGGTCTGGCTGAAGCTTTCTTT. Amino acids: CASSPSRGLAEAFF.

This clone was seen a few times. V and J are TRBV30 and TRBJ1-1; tentative D call: TRBD1 (6 bases). The V gene's germline CDR1 is GTSNPN and CDR2 SVGIG (reference sequence). The V end lost 4 bases, the J end lost 4 bases, and 16 bases lay between the germline ends. This CDR3 has 14 residues. As DNA, the CDR3 is TGTGCCTGGAAGAAACAGGGTAGGCTCACTGAAGCTTTCTTT. It translates to CAWKKQGRLTEAFF.

The V gene is TRBV4-1, the J gene TRBJ2-1; 8 bases fit TRBD2. Germline V CDR1 and CDR2: MGHRA, YSYEKL. CDR3 size: 19 residues. V gave up 6 bases and J gave up 8 bases; unmatched junction bases: 24. The CDR3 reads CASSSGGLGGRSSFYEQFF. CDR3 DNA sequence: TGCGCCAGCAGTTCGGGGGGGTTAGGCGGGAGGAGCTCTTTCTATGAGCAGTTCTTC.

V gene TRBV6-1 combines with J gene TRBJ2-4, with 9 bases fitting TRBD2. The CDR3 loop spans 14 amino acids. Germline V CDR1 and CDR2: MNHNS, SASEGT. Trimming cost V 3 bases and J 6 bases; bases outside gene matches: 3. CDR3 in amino acids: CASSEAGGGNIQYF. The CDR3 nucleotides are TGTGCCAGCAGTGAGGCGGGAGGGGGAAACATTCAGTACTTC.